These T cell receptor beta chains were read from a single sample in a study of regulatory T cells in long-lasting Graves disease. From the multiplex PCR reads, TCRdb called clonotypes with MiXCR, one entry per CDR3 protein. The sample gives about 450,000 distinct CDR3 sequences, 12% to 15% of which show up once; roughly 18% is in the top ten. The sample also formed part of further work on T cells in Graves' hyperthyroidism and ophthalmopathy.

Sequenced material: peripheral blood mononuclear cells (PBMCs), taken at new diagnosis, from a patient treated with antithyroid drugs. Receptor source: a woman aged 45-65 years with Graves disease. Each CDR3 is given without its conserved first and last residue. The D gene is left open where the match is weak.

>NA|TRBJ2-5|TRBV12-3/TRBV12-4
ASSLGAETQY
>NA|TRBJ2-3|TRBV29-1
SVEGTRDTRTDTQY
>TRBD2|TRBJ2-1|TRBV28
ASSPYSGSSYNEQF
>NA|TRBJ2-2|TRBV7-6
ASSQSAAENTGELF
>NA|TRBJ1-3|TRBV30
AWSSPRRSGNTIY
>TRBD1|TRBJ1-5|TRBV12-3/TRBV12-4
ASSLGGTGNQPQH
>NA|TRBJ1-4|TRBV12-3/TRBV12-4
ASSLQGEKLF
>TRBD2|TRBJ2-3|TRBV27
ASGLLAVGTDTQY
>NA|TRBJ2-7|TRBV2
ASSEGRLASGEQY
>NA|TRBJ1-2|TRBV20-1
SASPPGTVAYGYT
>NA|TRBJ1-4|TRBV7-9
ASSLHSPSRVRANEKLF
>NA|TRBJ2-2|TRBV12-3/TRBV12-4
ASCPYTGELF
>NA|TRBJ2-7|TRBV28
ASSNWMSQY
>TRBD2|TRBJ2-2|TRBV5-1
ASSSGLAGHTGELF
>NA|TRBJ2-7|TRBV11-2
ASSLGLVVPDYEQY
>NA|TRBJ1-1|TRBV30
AWRTNRATEAF
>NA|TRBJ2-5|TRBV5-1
ASSLAGVGWETQY
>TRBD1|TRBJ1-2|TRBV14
ASSPGTVNYGYT
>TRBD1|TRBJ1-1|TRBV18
ASSPLTGGTEAF
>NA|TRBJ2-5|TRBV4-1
ASSPPGRQETQY
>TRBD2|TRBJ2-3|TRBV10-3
AISESSSGRTDTQY
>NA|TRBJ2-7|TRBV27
ASSLSGGSADEQY
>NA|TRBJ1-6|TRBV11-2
ASSSVVGAGSPLH
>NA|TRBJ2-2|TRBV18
ASSPTAGDFPGELF
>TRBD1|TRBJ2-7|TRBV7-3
ASNEPTTGVGEQY
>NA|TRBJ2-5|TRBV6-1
ASSPMGVRETQY
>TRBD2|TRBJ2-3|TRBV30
AWSVGTSGSPDTQY
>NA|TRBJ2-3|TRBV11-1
ASSSWGVNLPY
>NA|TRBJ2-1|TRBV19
ASSMTNYNEQF
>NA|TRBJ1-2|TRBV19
ASKEGPTYPYT
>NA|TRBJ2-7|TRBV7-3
ASSSATGNEQY
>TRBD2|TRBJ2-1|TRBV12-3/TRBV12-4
ASSPGLAGGNEQF
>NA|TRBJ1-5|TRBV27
ASSGSGPNQPQH